The rows below give T cell receptor beta chains drawn from one sample of a study of blood T cell repertoires in COVID-19. TCRdb's table, derived via immunoSEQ multiplex PCR, lists solely in-frame clones and lacks some. Of tens of thousands of clones in the sample, about 89% were seen once. The specimen sequenced was peripheral blood. The source of these receptors is a woman in her sixties or seventies with active or convalescent COVID-19. Each CDR3 is given with its conserved first and last residue. The D gene is left open where the match is weak. Only part of the rows carry a size: once, few, many, or a class if the clone is expanded.

j_gene	len	d_gene	abundance	v_gene	CDR3nt	CDR3aa
TRBJ1-2	18	TRBD1	NA	TRBV25-1	TGTGCCAGCAGTGGGCCGGCTTGGGACAGGGGGCAGGGCTATGGCTACACCTTC	CASSGPAWDRGQGYGYTF
TRBJ2-3	15	TRBD1	NA	TRBV2	TGTGCCAGCAGCGAACAGGGGCGTGGGGGAGATACGCAGTATTTT	CASSEQGRGGDTQYF
TRBJ1-1	14	NA	few	TRBV28	TGTGCCAGCAGTTTATTGGGGGGGAACACTGAAGCTTTCTTT	CASSLLGGNTEAFF
TRBJ2-3	16	TRBD2	NA	TRBV7-3	TGTGCCAGCAGCCCGACCGGGACTAGTTTGTTCGATACGCAGTATTTT	CASSPTGTSLFDTQYF
TRBJ1-3	15	TRBD1	NA	TRBV2	TGTGCCAGCAGTCCGGACAGGGCTTTTGGAAACACCATATATTTT	CASSPDRAFGNTIYF
TRBJ1-2	15	TRBD1	NA	TRBV6-2/TRBV6-3	TGTGCCAGCAGTTACGTGCAGGGGGGAAGCTATGGCTACACCTTC	CASSYVQGGSYGYTF
TRBJ2-7	16	TRBD2	once	TRBV28	TGTGCCAGCAGTTTATCGGGACTAGCGGGGGCGGGGGAGCAGTACTTC	CASSLSGLAGAGEQYF
TRBJ1-2	15	NA	NA	TRBV28	TGTGCCAGCAGTTTTACCAGGGTAGGGGGCTATGGCTACACCTTC	CASSFTRVGGYGYTF
TRBJ2-1	14	TRBD2	NA	TRBV18	TGTGCCAGCTCTCCGACTAGCGGGGGGTATGAGCAGTTCTTC	CASSPTSGGYEQFF
TRBJ1-5	14	TRBD1	NA	TRBV2	TGTGCCAGCAGTTACAGGGGAGGTGGGGAGCCCCAGCATTTT	CASSYRGGGEPQHF
TRBJ2-1	16	TRBD2	NA	TRBV2	TGTGCCAGCAGTGTGTATAGCGGGGTTACAAACAATGAGCAGTTCTTC	CASSVYSGVTNNEQFF
TRBJ1-5	18	NA	NA	TRBV27	TGTGCCAGCAGTTTTGGCCGGGATCCAGTGGACAGCAATCAGCCCCAGCATTTT	CASSFGRDPVDSNQPQHF
TRBJ2-3	14	NA	NA	TRBV5-1	TGCGCCAGCAGTTCGCAGGGCTACACAGATACGCAGTATTTT	CASSSQGYTDTQYF
TRBJ2-1	14	TRBD2	NA	TRBV6-5	TGTGCCAGCATTCGCGCGGGGGGATACAATGAGCAGTTCTTC	CASIRAGGYNEQFF
TRBJ1-1	14	NA	NA	TRBV9	TGTGCCAGCAGCTTCCTTGACACGCACACTGAAGCTTTCTTT	CASSFLDTHTEAFF
TRBJ1-3	13	NA	NA	TRBV3-1/TRBV3-2	TGTGCCAGCAGCCAAGATCCGGGAAACACCATATATTTT	CASSQDPGNTIYF
TRBJ2-7	15	TRBD2	few	TRBV2	TGTGCCAGCAGTGAAGAGGGCGGGAGTTCCTACGAGCAGTACTTC	CASSEEGGSSYEQYF
TRBJ2-3	17	TRBD2	NA	TRBV12-5	TGTGCTAGTGGTTTGACTAGGACTAGCGGGAGCACAGATACGCAGTATTTT	CASGLTRTSGSTDTQYF
TRBJ1-1	12	NA	few	TRBV5-1	TGCGCCAGCAGCTCCCTGGGCAGCGAAGCTTTCTTT	CASSSLGSEAFF
TRBJ1-5	14	TRBD1	NA	TRBV11-2	TGTGCCAGCAGCTTGGGACAGACCAATCAGCCCCAGCATTTT	CASSLGQTNQPQHF
TRBJ2-1	15	NA	NA	TRBV11-2	TGTGCCAGCAGCTTAGAGATGGGGCAGGGTTATGAGCAGTTCTTC	CASSLEMGQGYEQFF
TRBJ2-7	14	TRBD1	NA	TRBV7-2	TGTGCCAGCAGCCGTAATCTCAGGGGGCGGGAGCAGTACTTC	CASSRNLRGREQYF
TRBJ1-5	14	NA	NA	TRBV6-5	TGTGCCAGCAGTTACTCGACGGGTAATCAGCCCCAGCATTTT	CASSYSTGNQPQHF
TRBJ2-3	14	NA	NA	TRBV24-1	TGTGCCACCAGTGAGGACAGCTACACAGATACGCAGTATTTT	CATSEDSYTDTQYF
TRBJ1-2	13	TRBD1	NA	TRBV4-1	TGCGCCAGCAGCCTAGGACAGGGAGCTGGCTACACCTTC	CASSLGQGAGYTF
TRBJ1-6	15	NA	NA	TRBV9	TGTGCCAGCAGCGTAGAGGGAGGGCTCGCCTCACCCCTCCACTTT	CASSVEGGLASPLHF
TRBJ1-2	16	NA	NA	TRBV7-9	TGTGCCAGCAGCTTAAAGACCGGGATTACTAACTATGGCTACACCTTC	CASSLKTGITNYGYTF
TRBJ2-6	17	NA	NA	TRBV7-2	TGTGCCAGCAGCTTTTCAGGGGTCTTCTCTGGGGCCAACGTCCTGACTTTC	CASSFSGVFSGANVLTF
TRBJ2-7	15	TRBD2	NA	TRBV5-1	TGCGCCAGCAGCTTGGCAGCGGGATCGACCTACGAGCAGTACTTC	CASSLAAGSTYEQYF
TRBJ2-7	14	TRBD1	NA	TRBV2	TGTGCCAGCAGTGGGGACAGGGGAACTTACGAGCAGTACTTC	CASSGDRGTYEQYF
TRBJ2-6	14	NA	NA	TRBV28	TGTGCCAGCAATTCGGGCTCTGGGGCCAACGTCCTGACTTTC	CASNSGSGANVLTF
TRBJ2-3	16	TRBD2	once	TRBV4-1	TGCGCCAGCAGCCAAGAAATAGCGGGGGGGACAGATACGCAGTATTTT	CASSQEIAGGTDTQYF
TRBJ2-2	16	TRBD1	few	TRBV25-1	TGTGCCAGCAGTGATCCGGGACAGGGAGCCACCGGGGAGCTGTTTTTT	CASSDPGQGATGELFF
TRBJ1-1	14	NA	NA	TRBV5-1	TGCGCCAGCAGCCGGCTGGGAGTTGGCACTGAAGCTTTCTTT	CASSRLGVGTEAFF
TRBJ2-7	15	NA	once	TRBV4-3	TGCGCCAGCAGCCCTAAACTGGACAGCTCCTACGAGCAGTACTTC	CASSPKLDSSYEQYF
TRBJ2-1	15	NA	NA	TRBV28	TGTGCCAGCAGTTTAGAAAACTCACCCTACAATGAGCAGTTCTTC	CASSLENSPYNEQFF
TRBJ1-3	14	NA	NA	TRBV19	TGTGCCAGTAGCAGGGATGTGGCTGGAAACACCATATATTTT	CASSRDVAGNTIYF
TRBJ2-4	17	TRBD2	once	TRBV5-6	TGTGCCAGCAGCTTGGGACTAGCGGGAGTGGGGGAAAACATTCAGTACTTC	CASSLGLAGVGENIQYF
TRBJ1-3	15	NA	NA	TRBV4-1	TGCGCCAGCAGGCACACAGGGTATTTGGTGGACACCATATATTTT	CASRHTGYLVDTIYF
TRBJ1-1	13	NA	NA	TRBV6-5	TGTGCCAGCAAAAACGGAGGTTGGACTGAAGCTTTCTTT	CASKNGGWTEAFF
TRBJ1-2	17	TRBD1	NA	TRBV27	TGTGCCAGCAGTTTATCGAGTGGTGGGACAGGGGGCTATGGCTACACCTTC	CASSLSSGGTGGYGYTF
TRBJ2-1	13	NA	few	TRBV7-2	TGTGCCAGCAGTCCACCGGGACTTAGGTCGCAGTTCTTC	CASSPPGLRSQFF
TRBJ1-6	15	NA	NA	TRBV18	TGTGCCAGCGGGTTAATTCCAGGGGCTGAATCACCCCTCCACTTT	CASGLIPGAESPLHF
TRBJ2-1	16	TRBD2	NA	TRBV28	TGTGCCAGCAGCCCTGGACTAGCGGGAGGGATAGATGAGCAGTTCTTC	CASSPGLAGGIDEQFF
TRBJ2-3	14	NA	NA	TRBV5-1	TGCGCCAGCAGCTTGGGACAGAACGTAGATACGCAGTATTTT	CASSLGQNVDTQYF
TRBJ1-1	13	TRBD1	NA	TRBV2	TGTGCCAGCAGTGTGCCCAGGGGGGATGAAGCTTTCTTT	CASSVPRGDEAFF
TRBJ2-7	14	TRBD2	NA	TRBV2	TGTGCCAGCCGTTGGACTAGCGGGGGAGGAAGGCAGTACTTC	CASRWTSGGGRQYF
TRBJ1-1	14	NA	NA	TRBV5-1	TGCGCCAGCAGCTTGGTCGGGGCAGGGGCCAAAGCTTTCTTT	CASSLVGAGAKAFF
TRBJ2-1	17	NA	NA	TRBV27	TGTGCCAGCAGTCAGGATAGTCTGGCCTCGTCTTACAATGAGCAGTTCTTC	CASSQDSLASSYNEQFF
TRBJ2-1	11	NA	once	TRBV12-3/TRBV12-4	TGTGCCAGCAGTCCTGGACAGCAATCTTTCTTC	CASSPGQQSFF
TRBJ2-1	15	TRBD2	NA	TRBV19	TGTGCCAGTAGCCGTAGCGGGGGGAGCTACAATGAGCAGTTCTTC	CASSRSGGSYNEQFF
TRBJ2-2	14	NA	NA	TRBV7-2	TGTGCCAGCAGCGCCAACCCTAGTGCCGGGGAGCTGTTTTTT	CASSANPSAGELFF
TRBJ2-7	15	NA	NA	TRBV30	TGTGCCTGGACCTTAGGGGGGACAGTGTCCTACGAGCAGTACTTC	CAWTLGGTVSYEQYF
TRBJ2-1	14	TRBD2	NA	TRBV7-3	TGTGCCAGCAGCCTTGCGGGGGGGTCCAATGAGCAGTTCTTC	CASSLAGGSNEQFF
TRBJ2-5	15	NA	NA	TRBV27	TGTGCCAGCAGTACGAACGGGATTTCTAGCGAGACCCAGTACTTC	CASSTNGISSETQYF
TRBJ1-1	13	NA	few	TRBV6-6	TGTGCCAGCAGCCCAAACGGGGACACTGAAGCTTTCTTT	CASSPNGDTEAFF
TRBJ1-1	15	TRBD1	few	TRBV28	TGTGCCAGCAGGTCGGCAGGGGGAGTAGACACTGAAGCTTTCTTT	CASRSAGGVDTEAFF
TRBJ1-2	13	NA	NA	TRBV28	TGTGCCAGCAGTTTAGCAGGGCCCTATGGCTACACCTTC	CASSLAGPYGYTF
TRBJ2-3	16	TRBD1	NA	TRBV5-4	TGTGCCAGCAGCTTTTATATGGGACAGGGTACAGATACGCAGTATTTT	CASSFYMGQGTDTQYF